The clone carrying this TCR beta chain was seen a single time. This PCR relied on a set of 60 Vbeta primers and 13 Jbeta primers. Authors' analysis steps: Roughly 80 million unique TCR beta chains, around 10 million of them shared, were counted by a later analysis. The protocol was immunoSEQ multiplex PCR, while the TCRdb copy is restricted to in-frame clones and leaves out a portion. D and trimming were read from the DNA, whereas the V and J calls and clone size are those reported in that table. The sample consists of 80,000 to 95,000 clones, less than 65% of them appearing once. The record originates from a study of cytomegalovirus exposure and HLA in healthy donors. Study at large: From HLA-typed donors, an early data release held some 80 million unique TCRs.

Trimming removed 7 bases from V and 7 bases from J; junction bases left unmatched: 9. The CDR3 consists of 14 residues. The V gene's germline CDR1 is MNHNS and CDR2 SASEGT. V is TRBV6-1 and J is TRBJ2-1; 8 bases line up with TRBD1. This TCR was sampled from a woman aged 25 to 39 in good health and CMV-seronegative. Sequencing was done on a sample of PBMCs. This CDR3 is CASNRDRNVNEQFF. CDR3 nucleotide sequence: TGTGCCAGCAACCGGGACAGGAATGTGAATGAGCAGTTCTTC.